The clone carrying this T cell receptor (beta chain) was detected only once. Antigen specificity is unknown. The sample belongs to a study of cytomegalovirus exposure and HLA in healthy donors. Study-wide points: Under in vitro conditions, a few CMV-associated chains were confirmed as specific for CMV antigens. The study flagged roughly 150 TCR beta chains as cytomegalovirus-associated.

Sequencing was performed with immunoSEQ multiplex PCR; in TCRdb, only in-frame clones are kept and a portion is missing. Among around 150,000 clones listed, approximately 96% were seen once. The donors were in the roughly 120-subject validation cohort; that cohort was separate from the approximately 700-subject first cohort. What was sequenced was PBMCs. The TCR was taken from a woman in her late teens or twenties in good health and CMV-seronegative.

The CDR3 region is CASAENYGYTF. The CDR3 region has the DNA TGTGCCAGCGCGGAGAACTATGGCTACACCTTC. The chain is built from TRBV7-9 and TRBJ1-2; D gene uncertain. There are 11 residues in the CDR3. V was clipped by 8 bases and J by 2 bases, with 6 bases between them. Germline V CDR1 and CDR2: SEHNR, FQNEAQ (reference sequence). Full variable domain (rest looked up from reference TRBV7-9 and TRBJ1-2): DTGVSQNPRHKITKRGQNVTFRCDPISEHNRLYWYRQTLGQGPEFLTYFQNEAQLEKSRLLSDRFSAERPKGSFSTLEIQRTEQGDSAMYLCASAENYGYTFGSGTRLTVV.